Each of the 31 T cell receptor beta chains below was sequenced from the same sample in a study of cytomegalovirus exposure and HLA in healthy donors. PCR used 60 Vbeta primers and 13 Jbeta primers. Data came from immunoSEQ multiplex PCR; TCRdb stores just in-frame clones and leaves some out. The data show about 59,000 clones, with roughly 75% seen just once and 6% to 7% held by the top ten. The sample taken for sequencing was PBMCs. These TCRs come from a man aged 25-45 years in good health and CMV-seropositive.

This clone turned up a few times. V is TRBV4-2 and J is TRBJ2-1; the D gene is possibly TRBD2 (6 bases). CDR1 is LGHNA, CDR2 YNFKEQ, per germline. Trimming left V 0 bases short and J 1 base short, with 16 bases between. The CDR3 is 18 amino acids. The chain's CDR3 is CASSQELAQAYSYNEQFF. CDR3 sequence (DNA): TGTGCCAGCAGCCAAGAACTAGCCCAGGCATATTCCTACAATGAGCAGTTCTTC.

The chain links TRBV25-1 to TRBJ2-7; TRBD1 matches at 7 bases. The germline V gene has CDR1 MGHDK and CDR2 SYGVNS. The J segment lost 3 bases and the V segment lost 1 base, leaving 9 bases of the junction unmatched. The CDR3 length is 16 residues. The CDR3 loop is CASSESRDSLGYEQYF. The CDR3 coding sequence is TGTGCCAGCAGTGAATCTCGGGACAGTCTCGGCTACGAGCAGTACTTC.

The chain couples TRBV14 to TRBJ2-5, with 7 bases identical to TRBD1. V dropped 3 bases and J dropped 4; count of bases not matched to a gene: 5. The CDR3 totals 14 residues. Germline lookup yields CDR1 SGHDN and CDR2 FVKESK. CDR3 loop: CASSQGQRLETQYF. In DNA, the CDR3 is TGTGCCAGCAGCCAGGGACAGCGCCTAGAGACCCAGTACTTC.

This clone has more than one count but fewer than ten. At one end, the junction sequence differs from germline, possibly due to a read error. The CDR3 reads CAWIRLAGGPPAF. In DNA, the CDR3 is TGTGCCTGGATCCGACTAGCGGGGGGCCCCCCCGCCTTC. V is TRBV30 and J is TRBJ2-7, with 13 bases lining up with TRBD2. Looked up from germline, CDR1 is GTSNPN and CDR2 is SVGIG (reference sequence). The CDR3 has 13 residues.

The rearrangement links TRBV30 to TRBJ2-7, with 15 nucleotides matching TRBD2. The CDR3 covers 17 residues. With V trimmed by 2 bases and J by 3 bases, 8 bases remained unmatched. In germline, CDR1 is GTSNPN, CDR2 SVGIG (reference sequence). CDR3 sequence: CAWSRGTSGGFSYEQYF. CDR3 sequence (DNA): TGTGCCTGGAGTCGGGGGACTAGCGGGGGGTTTAGCTACGAGCAGTACTTC.

The chain uses TRBV7-3 and TRBJ1-2; D gene uncertain. Germline V gene lookup returns CDR1 SGHTA and CDR2 FQGTGA. CDR3 length equals 12 residues. With 2 bases removed from V and 5 bases from J, the gap between germline ends came to 6 bases. The DNA of the CDR3 is TGTGCCAGCAGCTTACCGGGGTATGGCTACACCTTC. This codes for CASSLPGYGYTF.

The J gene is TRBJ2-7, the V gene TRBV4-3, with D perhaps TRBD2 (7 bases). Germline V gene sequence: CDR1 LGHNA, CDR2 YSLEER. The V and J ends lost 0 bases and 2 bases respectively, with 11 bases between them. This CDR3 spans 15 amino acids. The CDR3 protein is CASSQEGGVPYEQYF. DNA for the CDR3: TGCGCCAGCAGCCAAGAAGGGGGGGTACCCTACGAGCAGTACTTC.

The rearrangement uses TRBV5-4 and TRBJ1-1; possible D gene TRBD1, 5 bases. V dropped 5 bases and J dropped 3 bases, with 17 bases sitting between them. CDR3 length equals 15 residues. CDR1 SGHNT and CDR2 YYREEE come from the germline V gene (reference sequence). The CDR3, as DNA: TGTGCCAGCAGACCTGACAGACGCGGCGACACTGAAGCTTTCTTT. This encodes CASRPDRRGDTEAFF.

The gene calls are TRBV10-2 and TRBJ2-4; D remains ambiguous. V was clipped by 8 bases and J by 0 bases, with 5 bases between them. This CDR3 is built from 12 residues. Germline CDR1 reads WSHSY; CDR2 reads SAAADI. CDR3 loop: CASRLAKNIQYF. In DNA, the CDR3 is TGCGCCAGCCGTCTAGCCAAAAACATTCAGTACTTC.

This chain uses TRBV11-2 with TRBJ2-5, with D possibly TRBD1 on 5 matching bases. Trimming took 8 bases from V and 2 from J, leaving 12 bases between them. CDR3 length equals 13 residues. In germline, CDR1 is SGHAT, CDR2 FQNNGV. This CDR3 is CASLGQYQETQYF. The CDR3 DNA is TGTGCCAGCCTGGGGCAGTATCAAGAGACCCAGTACTTC.

V is TRBV2 and J is TRBJ1-1; D possibly corresponds to TRBD1 (6 bases). Germline CDR1 reads SNHLY; CDR2 reads FYNNEI. Trimming took 10 bases from V and 7 from J, leaving 13 bases between them. This CDR3 region has 11 residues. The CDR3 region has the DNA TGTGCCACCAAACAGGGCCTTGAAGCTTTCTTT. Protein sequence: CATKQGLEAFF.

V is TRBV7-9 and J is TRBJ2-1; TRBD2 aligns across 7 bases. In germline, CDR1 is SEHNR, CDR2 FQNEAQ (reference sequence). The CDR3 has 15 residues. J was trimmed by 4 bases and V by 5 bases; bases with no gene match: 8. CDR3 DNA sequence: TGTGCCAGCAGCCAGATGGGGGGGGGTTACAATGAGCAGTTCTTC. It codes for CASSQMGGGYNEQFF.

The chain employs TRBV5-1 and TRBJ1-2; D is unresolved. Germline CDR1 SGHRS, CDR2 YFSETQ. V dropped 2 bases and J dropped 8 bases, with 13 bases sitting between them. This CDR3 comprises 13 residues. The DNA of the CDR3 is TGCGCCAGCAGCTTTGACCGGAGAGGCGGCTACACCTTC. Protein product: CASSFDRRGGYTF.

The chain recombines TRBV6-1 with TRBJ1-2; TRBD1 aligns across 10 bases. Trimming took 6 bases from V and 7 from J; bases not matched to a gene: 8. Germline V gene lookup returns CDR1 MNHNS and CDR2 SASEGT. The CDR3 loop spans 14 amino acids. The CDR3 spells CASRRTGTGVGYTF. As DNA, the CDR3 is TGTGCCAGCAGAAGAACCGGGACAGGGGTTGGCTACACCTTC.

V is TRBV10-3 and J is TRBJ2-2; D not certain. The CDR3 has 13 residues. V lost 10 bases to trimming and J lost 0 bases, with 9 bases between them. The V gene's germline CDR1 is ENHRY and CDR2 SYGVKD. The CDR3 here is CATQTPNTGELFF. In nucleotides, the CDR3 is TGTGCCACCCAGACTCCGAACACCGGGGAGCTGTTTTTT.

The CDR3 coding sequence is TGTGCCAGCAGTTACTCGACTAGCGGGGGGGAGACCCAGTACTTC. Amino acid sequence: CASSYSTSGGETQYF. The V call is TRBV6-5, the J call TRBJ2-5; 13 nucleotides agree with TRBD2. V dropped 0 bases and J dropped 5; count of bases not matched to a gene: 0. Per the germline V gene, CDR1 is MNHEY and CDR2 is SVGAGI. This CDR3 is built from 15 residues.

The chain is built from TRBV7-6 and TRBJ2-3; 12 bases match TRBD1. V dropped 5 bases and J dropped 5; count of bases not matched to a gene: 11. This CDR3 is 17 amino acids long. CDR1 is SGHVS and CDR2 is FNYEAQ in the germline V gene. The CDR3 is CASSLLGTGGRVDTQYF. The CDR3 nucleotides are TGTGCCAGCAGCCTGCTCGGGACAGGGGGCCGAGTAGATACGCAGTATTTT.

V and J are TRBV29-1 and TRBJ1-1; D is unresolved. Trimming shortened V by 4 bases and J by 1 base, and 7 bases separated the two germline ends. This CDR3 contains 12 residues. Germline CDR1 reads SQVTM; CDR2 reads ANQGSEA. The CDR3 DNA sequence: TGCAGCGTTGGGTACAGGAACACTGAAGCTTTCTTT. Translation gives CSVGYRNTEAFF. Together with reference TRBV29-1 and TRBJ1-1, the CDR3 gives the full variable domain: SAVISQKPSRDICQRGTSLTIQCQVDSQVTMMFWYRQQPGQSLTLIATANQGSEATYESGFVIDKFPISRPNLTFSTLTVSNMSPEDSSIYLCSVGYRNTEAFFGQGTRLTVV.

As for this clone: Its ends do not fully match the called genes, so a read error is possible. The gene calls are TRBV6-5 and TRBJ1-1; weak D call: TRBD1 (5 bases). The CDR3 consists of 14 residues. Germline V CDR1 and CDR2: MNHEY, SVGAGI. The CDR3 loop reads CASSSFVVGTEAFF. The CDR3 region has the DNA TGTGCCAGCAGTTCGTTTGTCGTGGGGACTGAGGCTTTCTTT.

This chain links TRBV7-2 with TRBJ1-2; perhaps TRBD1 as D (6 bases). CDR3 size: 13 residues. Germline loops: CDR1 SGHTA, CDR2 FQGNSA. The V end lost 7 bases, the J end lost 4 bases, and 13 bases lay between the germline ends. Here the CDR3 reads CASNLGGAYGYTF. CDR3 bases: TGTGCCAGCAACCTCGGGGGGGCCTATGGCTACACCTTC.

This chain links TRBV6-5 with TRBJ1-1; D is unresolved. V shed 8 bases and J shed 2 bases, with 15 bases lying between them. Germline V gene lookup returns CDR1 MNHEY and CDR2 SVGAGI. The CDR3 totals 14 residues. CDR3 DNA: TGTGCCAGCCATCGGGATGGGATTAACACTGAAGCTTTCTTT. The encoded protein is CASHRDGINTEAFF.

The V gene is TRBV6-6, the J gene TRBJ1-1; D possibly corresponds to TRBD1 (6 bases). This CDR3 is built from 14 residues. The germline CDR1 and CDR2 sequences are MNHNY and SVGAGI (reference sequence). Trimming removed 6 bases from V and 5 bases from J, with 16 bases in between. The CDR3 reads CASRKEAGATEAFF. As DNA, the CDR3 is TGTGCCAGCAGAAAAGAGGCAGGGGCTACTGAAGCTTTCTTT.

The rearrangement links TRBV5-4 to TRBJ1-3, with unresolved D. Deletions cut 3 bases from V and 4 bases from J, with 8 bases between. The CDR3 consists of 13 residues. Germline lookup yields CDR1 SGHNT and CDR2 YYREEE (reference sequence). The CDR3 DNA sequence: TGTGCCAGCAGCTCGACACCGGGAAACACCATATATTTT. As protein: CASSSTPGNTIYF.

The gene calls are TRBV27 and TRBJ1-4, with 7 bases that match TRBD1. CDR3 size: 17 residues. CDR1 and CDR2 (germline): MNHEY, SMNVEV (reference sequence). V trimming: 6 bases; J trimming: 0 bases; junction bases outside the gene matches: 10. CDR3 in amino acids: CASSSLSTGTTNEKLFF. CDR3 DNA sequence: TGTGCCAGCAGCTCACTCTCGACAGGGACAACTAATGAAAAACTGTTTTTT.

The CDR3: CASSVREAETQYF. CDR3 bases: TGTGCCAGCAGTGTGAGGGAGGCGGAGACCCAGTACTTC. The chain couples TRBV25-1 to TRBJ2-5, with TRBD2 as a possible D gene (6 bases). The CDR3 is 13 amino acids. Germline V gene data show CDR1 as MGHDK and CDR2 as SYGVNS. The V end lost 4 bases, the J end lost 5 bases, and 11 bases lay between the germline ends.

This clone appeared a few times. The chain links TRBV15 to TRBJ1-1; weak D call: TRBD1 (6 bases). This CDR3 has 15 residues. V dropped 0 bases and J dropped 5 bases, with 13 bases sitting between them. Germline V gene lookup returns CDR1 LNHNV and CDR2 YYDKDF (reference sequence). The CDR3 coding sequence is TGTGCCACCAGCAGAGATTCGACCAGGGGAACTGAAGCTTTCTTT. Translation: CATSRDSTRGTEAFF.

This chain joins TRBV6-1 and TRBJ2-2, with D maybe TRBD2 (6 bases). The V end lost 2 bases, the J end lost 1 base, and 8 bases lay between the germline ends. Germline CDR1 reads MNHNS; CDR2 reads SASEGT. The CDR3 has 15 residues. The CDR3 DNA follows: TGTGCCAGCAGTGAAAGGGACTGGAACACCGGGGAGCTGTTTTTT. This sequence encodes CASSERDWNTGELFF.

V gene TRBV9 combines with J gene TRBJ1-1; TRBD1 aligns across 9 bases. Per germline, CDR1 SGDLS and CDR2 YYNGEE. The CDR3 length is 16 residues. The V segment lost 3 bases and the J segment 5 bases; nucleotides outside the gene matches: 11. This chain's CDR3 is CASSATQQGARTEAFF. The CDR3 DNA reads as TGTGCCAGCAGCGCAACCCAACAGGGGGCGCGTACTGAAGCTTTCTTT.

The CDR3 sequence: CASSLIQGTGYTF. The DNA for the CDR3 is TGTGCCAGCAGTTTAATTCAGGGGACGGGGTACACCTTC. The V gene is TRBV27, the J gene TRBJ1-2; a weak D match, TRBD1 (6 bases). CDR3 length equals 13 residues. Looked up from germline, CDR1 is MNHEY and CDR2 is SMNVEV (reference sequence). Trimming cost V 2 bases and J 11 bases, with 15 bases left between them.

This sequence joins TRBV4-3 and TRBJ2-5, with TRBD2 as a possible D gene (6 bases). CDR1 and CDR2 from the germline V gene are LGHNA and YSLEER. V lost 0 bases and J 1 base, leaving 18 bases between the germline ends. The CDR3 loop spans 18 amino acids. For the CDR3, the DNA is TGCGCCAGCAGCCAAGATTGGGGCCCCGGGGGACCCCAAGAGACCCAGTACTTC. Protein sequence: CASSQDWGPGGPQETQYF.

The chain has TRBV5-1 and TRBJ1-1; D possibly corresponds to TRBD1 (5 bases). The germline CDR1 and CDR2 sequences are SGHRS and YFSETQ. The CDR3 runs 16 residues. The ends were cut back, 4 bases at V and 4 bases at J, with 20 bases in the middle. In DNA form, the CDR3 reads TGCGCCAGCAGCCCCAGGGTATTGTCTTTTGTCACTGAAGCTTTCTTT. It specifies CASSPRVLSFVTEAFF.